These 26 T cell receptor beta chains were sequenced from one sample in a study of OX40 agonist ivuxolimab in advanced cancers. Assay: immunoSEQ multiplex PCR; the TCRdb copy retains only in-frame clones and omits some. In the table there are under 150,000 clones, 85% to 95% of which are singletons. Here the sequenced sample was CD4+ or CD8+ T cells sorted from blood, taken in a trial of the OX40 agonist ivuxolimab. The receptors originated from an adult with an advanced solid tumor such as melanoma, head and neck, liver or kidney cancer.

This clone was recorded only once. The chain recombines TRBV4-2 with TRBJ2-1; 11 bases line up with TRBD1. The CDR3 is 15 residues long. Looked up from germline, CDR1 is LGHNA and CDR2 is YNFKEQ. Germline trimming cut 4 bases from V and 3 bases from J; bases unmatched to any gene: 2. The CDR3: CASSPGTGGYNEQFF. CDR3 DNA sequence: TGTGCCAGCAGCCCAGGGACAGGGGGCTACAATGAGCAGTTCTTC.

V usage is TRBV27 and J usage is TRBJ1-5, with 7 bases fitting TRBD1. Germline CDR1 reads MNHEY; CDR2 reads SMNVEV (reference sequence). Trimming at V came to 4 bases and at J to 4 bases, leaving 7 bases not matched to a gene. This CDR3 is 15 amino acids long. CDR3 in amino acids: CASSSTPGQNQPQHF. The CDR3 DNA is TGTGCCAGCAGTTCTACACCGGGACAGAATCAGCCCCAGCATTTT.

The chain is built from TRBV11-2 and TRBJ1-6; D ambiguous. This CDR3 is built from 17 residues. In germline, CDR1 is SGHAT, CDR2 FQNNGV. With 5 bases removed from V and 7 bases from J, the gap between germline ends came to 21 bases. This CDR3 is CASSPIPVSVGNSPLHF. As DNA, the CDR3 is TGTGCCAGCAGCCCCATCCCCGTCTCCGTCGGGAATTCACCCCTCCACTTT.

J is TRBJ1-3 and V is TRBV6-5; unclear D gene. This CDR3 is 14 amino acids long. Trimming shortened V by 2 bases and J by 4 bases, and 9 bases separated the two germline ends. Germline V gene data show CDR1 as MNHEY and CDR2 as SVGAGI. The CDR3 DNA reads TGTGCCAGCAGTTACGGAATAAGCGGAAACACCATATATTTT. This translates into CASSYGISGNTIYF.

CDR3 nucleotides: TGTGCCACCAGCAGACTTATGGGATGGCAAGAGACCCAGTACTTC. Protein sequence: CATSRLMGWQETQYF. This chain connects TRBV15 to TRBJ2-5; D is unclear. V lost 2 bases and J 2 bases, leaving 12 bases between the germline ends. This CDR3 has 15 residues. Germline V CDR1 and CDR2: LNHNV, YYDKDF (reference sequence).

The J gene is TRBJ2-5, the V gene TRBV19, with TRBD2 as a possible D gene (6 bases). The CDR3 is made up of 13 amino acids. The germline CDR1 and CDR2 sequences are LNHDA and SQIVND (reference sequence). Trimming shortened V by 10 bases and J by 5 bases, and 17 bases separated the two germline ends. The CDR3 bases are TGTGCCACCCATGGGGGACTGGGGGAGACCCAGTACTTC. It specifies CATHGGLGETQYF. The full variable domain, rest sourced from reference TRBV19 and TRBJ2-5, is DGGITQSPKYLFRKEGQNVTLSCEQNLNHDAMYWYRQDPGQGLRLIYYSQIVNDFQKGDIAEGYSVSREKKESFPLTVTSAQKNPTAFYLCATHGGLGETQYFGPGTRLLVL.

This clone showed up just a few times. The rearrangement links TRBV28 to TRBJ1-2, with D hard to call. In germline, CDR1 is MDHEN, CDR2 SYDVKM. This CDR3 region has 14 residues. V lost 2 bases, J lost 3 bases, and 10 bases lay in between. The DNA of the CDR3 is TGTGCCAGCAGTTTAATAAGGGTTGACTATGGCTACACCTTC. Its translation is CASSLIRVDYGYTF.

The V call is TRBV11-3, the J call TRBJ2-1; D is possibly TRBD1 (5 bases). This CDR3 contains 15 residues. CDR1 is SGHNT, CDR2 YENEEA, per germline. V lost 2 bases to trimming and J lost 0 bases, with 8 bases between them. The CDR3 sequence: CASSLRGSSYNEQFF. The CDR3 coding sequence is TGTGCCAGCAGCTTAAGGGGAAGCTCCTACAATGAGCAGTTCTTC.

The rearrangement uses TRBV6-5 and TRBJ1-3; tentatively, D is TRBD1 (5 bases). The V end lost 2 bases, the J end lost 2 bases, and 13 bases lay between the germline ends. Germline V gene sequence: CDR1 MNHEY, CDR2 SVGAGI. The CDR3 totals 16 residues. The CDR3 reads CASSYGWGSAGNTIYF. Here the CDR3 DNA reads TGTGCCAGCAGTTACGGGTGGGGGAGCGCTGGAAACACCATATATTTT.

V is TRBV9 and J is TRBJ2-7; 8 positions agree with TRBD2. Trimming removed 4 bases from V and 2 bases from J; junction bases left unmatched: 11. This CDR3 is built from 16 residues. CDR1 is SGDLS and CDR2 is YYNGEE in the germline V gene. DNA for the CDR3: TGTGCCAGCAGCATAGCCGGGACTAGGGGAACCTACGAGCAGTACTTC. Protein sequence: CASSIAGTRGTYEQYF.

The chain is built from TRBV5-4 and TRBJ1-3, with D hard to call. The CDR3 is 14 amino acids. Germline values: CDR1 SGHNT, CDR2 YYREEE (reference sequence). The ends were cut back, 0 bases at V and 0 bases at J, with 4 bases in the middle. This CDR3 reads CASSLGVSGNTIYF. The CDR3 DNA reads TGTGCCAGCAGCTTGGGGGTCTCTGGAAACACCATATATTTT.

This rearrangement joins TRBV7-2 to TRBJ2-2, with 8 bases aligning to TRBD1. The CDR3 loop spans 16 amino acids. Trimming took 5 bases from V and 6 from J; bases not matched to a gene: 11. Germline-derived CDR1 and CDR2 are SGHTA and FQGNSA. CDR3 sequence: CASSPRTGLVPGELFF. The CDR3 DNA sequence: TGTGCCAGCAGCCCAAGGACAGGGTTGGTCCCCGGGGAGCTGTTTTTT.

The chain carries TRBV30 and TRBJ2-3; 8 bases are a match to TRBD1. V lost 3 bases and J lost 0; bases outside the gene matches: 5. There are 15 residues in the CDR3. CDR1 and CDR2 from the germline V gene are GTSNPN and SVGIG (reference sequence). The CDR3 spells CAWREDRVSTDTQYF. In DNA form, the CDR3 reads TGTGCCTGGAGAGAGGACAGGGTGAGCACAGATACGCAGTATTTT.

The J gene is TRBJ2-3, the V gene TRBV6-5; D unclear. V was trimmed by 2 bases and J by 4 bases, leaving 1 base between them. Per germline, CDR1 MNHEY and CDR2 SVGAGI. CDR3 size: 11 residues. The DNA of the CDR3 is TGTGCCAGCAGTTACGCAGATACGCAGTATTTT. Translated, it gives CASSYADTQYF.

The table lists this clone with a count of one. This chain links TRBV5-4 with TRBJ2-1; TRBD1 or TRBD2 may be the D gene (5 bases each). Germline CDR1 reads SGHNT; CDR2 reads YYREEE (reference sequence). V was cut by 4 bases and J by 0 bases, with 11 bases left in between. CDR3 length: 15 amino acids. In DNA, the CDR3 is TGTGCCAGCAGCCCTCCGGGGCCCTCCTACAATGAGCAGTTCTTC. Its translation is CASSPPGPSYNEQFF. Variable domain in full (rest from reference TRBV5-4 and TRBJ2-1): ETGVTQSPTHLIKTRGQQVTLRCSSQSGHNTVSWYQQALGQGPQFIFQYYREEENGRGNFPPRFSGLQFPNYSSELNVNALELDDSALYLCASSPPGPSYNEQFFGPGTRLTVL.

Here the CDR3 DNA reads TGTGCCAGCAGCGTAAACCAGGGAGGCACTGAAGCTTTCTTT. Its translation: CASSVNQGGTEAFF. The genes are TRBV9 and TRBJ1-1; possibly TRBD1 for D (5 bases). V shed 1 base and J shed 4 bases, with 11 bases lying between them. The germline CDR1 and CDR2 sequences are SGDLS and YYNGEE. CDR3 length: 14 amino acids.

In nucleotides, the CDR3 is TGTGCCAGCAGTGAAGGAGGGAGGTCAGGGCCCCAGCATTTT. Translated, it gives CASSEGGRSGPQHF. This chain joins TRBV2 and TRBJ1-5; D is undetermined. V gave up 1 base and J gave up 9 bases, with 13 bases separating them. The CDR3 runs to 14 residues. Germline V lookup: CDR1 SNHLY, CDR2 FYNNEI.

This chain links TRBV4-2 with TRBJ1-1; tentative D call: TRBD1 (5 bases). Germline-derived CDR1 and CDR2 are LGHNA and YNFKEQ. V was cut by 6 bases and J by 2 bases, with 16 bases left in between. The CDR3 loop spans 15 amino acids. The CDR3 bases are TGTGCCAGCAGACCCGACCTGACAGTAAACACTGAAGCTTTCTTT. Translation: CASRPDLTVNTEAFF.

This rearrangement joins TRBV5-1 to TRBJ2-5, with D maybe TRBD1 (5 bases). Germline loops: CDR1 SGHRS, CDR2 YFSETQ. This CDR3 region has 13 residues. V was trimmed by 2 bases and J by 4 bases, leaving 9 bases between them. In DNA, the CDR3 is TGCGCCAGCAGCTTCGACAGTTTAGAGACCCAGTACTTC. Translating it yields CASSFDSLETQYF.

This rearrangement joins TRBV2 to TRBJ1-1, with 7 positions matching TRBD1. The V gene end was trimmed by 4 bases and the J gene end by 4 bases; junction bases not matched to a gene: 6. This CDR3 comprises 14 residues. CDR1 is SNHLY, CDR2 FYNNEI, per germline. The CDR3 bases are TGTGCCAGCAGTGCCCACAGGGGAGGCACTGAAGCTTTCTTT. Its translation: CASSAHRGGTEAFF.

The chain employs TRBV10-3 and TRBJ1-1; TRBD1 matches 8 bases. J was trimmed by 7 bases and V by 4 bases; bases with no gene match: 5. This CDR3 has 13 residues. The V gene's germline CDR1 is ENHRY and CDR2 SYGVKD. CDR3 sequence reads: CAISGTGTNEAFF. The CDR3 DNA reads as TGTGCCATCAGTGGGACAGGGACAAATGAAGCTTTCTTT.

The chain combines TRBV5-1 with TRBJ2-7; TRBD1 agrees at 8 bases. Germline loops: CDR1 SGHRS, CDR2 YFSETQ. This CDR3 has 13 residues. V shed 4 bases, J shed 3 bases, and the junction held 3 bases outside the gene matches. The CDR3 loop reads CASSGGQDYEQYF. CDR3 nucleotide sequence: TGCGCCAGCAGCGGGGGACAGGACTACGAGCAGTACTTC.

The chain joins TRBV5-1 to TRBJ2-7, with D maybe TRBD2 (5 bases). CDR3 length: 16 amino acids. Trimming shortened V by 0 bases and J by 0 bases, and 13 bases separated the two germline ends. Germline CDR1 SGHRS, CDR2 YFSETQ. CDR3 amino acids: CASSLAGGTISYEQYF. Here the CDR3 DNA reads TGCGCCAGCAGCTTGGCCGGAGGAACAATCTCCTACGAGCAGTACTTC.

This clone appeared a single time. This chain joins TRBV6-5 and TRBJ2-7, with unresolved D. Trimming took 2 bases from V and 2 from J, leaving 13 bases between them. Germline V gives CDR1 MNHEY, CDR2 SVGAGI. The CDR3 is 15 amino acids. The DNA of the CDR3 is TGTGCCAGCAGTTACCGGTACACTCGGACCTACGAGCAGTACTTC. This sequence encodes CASSYRYTRTYEQYF.

V is TRBV28 and J is TRBJ2-5; 9 nucleotides match TRBD1. Germline V gene lookup returns CDR1 MDHEN and CDR2 SYDVKM. V lost 7 bases and J lost 4; bases outside the gene matches: 10. This CDR3 has 15 amino acids. The CDR3 protein is CASKNYRGRGETQYF. CDR3 DNA sequence: TGTGCCAGCAAAAATTACAGGGGGCGCGGAGAGACCCAGTACTTC. The whole variable domain, filled in from reference TRBV28 and TRBJ2-5, reads DVKVTQSSRYLVKRTGEKVFLECVQDMDHENMFWYRQDPGLGLRLIYFSYDVKMKEKGDIPEGYSVSREKKERFSLILESASTNQTSMYLCASKNYRGRGETQYFGPGTRLLVL.

J is TRBJ2-2 and V is TRBV4-3, with D perhaps matching TRBD2 (5 bases). CDR1 LGHNA and CDR2 YSLEER come from the germline V gene. The V end was cut by 5 bases, the J end by 5 bases, with 18 bases between. This CDR3 spans 16 amino acids. CDR3 in amino acids: CASSDPPGWRTGELFF. CDR3 bases: TGCGCCAGCAGCGACCCCCCAGGTTGGAGGACCGGGGAGCTGTTTTTT.